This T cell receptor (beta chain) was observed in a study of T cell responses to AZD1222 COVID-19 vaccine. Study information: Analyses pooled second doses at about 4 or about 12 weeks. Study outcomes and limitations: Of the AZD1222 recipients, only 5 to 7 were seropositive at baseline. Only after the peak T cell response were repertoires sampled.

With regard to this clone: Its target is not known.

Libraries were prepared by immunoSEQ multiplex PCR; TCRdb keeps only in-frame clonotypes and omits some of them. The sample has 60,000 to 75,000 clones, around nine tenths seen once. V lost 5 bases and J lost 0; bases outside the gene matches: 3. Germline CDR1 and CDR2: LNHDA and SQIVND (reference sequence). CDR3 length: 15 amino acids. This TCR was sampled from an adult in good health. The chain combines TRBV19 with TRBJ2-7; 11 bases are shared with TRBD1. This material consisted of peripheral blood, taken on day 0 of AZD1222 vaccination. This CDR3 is CASSRGTGGSYEQYF. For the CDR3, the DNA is TGTGCCAGTAGTCGGGGGACAGGGGGCTCCTACGAGCAGTACTTC. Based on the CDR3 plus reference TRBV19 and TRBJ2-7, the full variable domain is DGGITQSPKYLFRKEGQNVTLSCEQNLNHDAMYWYRQDPGQGLRLIYYSQIVNDFQKGDIAEGYSVSREKKESFPLTVTSAQKNPTAFYLCASSRGTGGSYEQYFGPGTRLTVT.